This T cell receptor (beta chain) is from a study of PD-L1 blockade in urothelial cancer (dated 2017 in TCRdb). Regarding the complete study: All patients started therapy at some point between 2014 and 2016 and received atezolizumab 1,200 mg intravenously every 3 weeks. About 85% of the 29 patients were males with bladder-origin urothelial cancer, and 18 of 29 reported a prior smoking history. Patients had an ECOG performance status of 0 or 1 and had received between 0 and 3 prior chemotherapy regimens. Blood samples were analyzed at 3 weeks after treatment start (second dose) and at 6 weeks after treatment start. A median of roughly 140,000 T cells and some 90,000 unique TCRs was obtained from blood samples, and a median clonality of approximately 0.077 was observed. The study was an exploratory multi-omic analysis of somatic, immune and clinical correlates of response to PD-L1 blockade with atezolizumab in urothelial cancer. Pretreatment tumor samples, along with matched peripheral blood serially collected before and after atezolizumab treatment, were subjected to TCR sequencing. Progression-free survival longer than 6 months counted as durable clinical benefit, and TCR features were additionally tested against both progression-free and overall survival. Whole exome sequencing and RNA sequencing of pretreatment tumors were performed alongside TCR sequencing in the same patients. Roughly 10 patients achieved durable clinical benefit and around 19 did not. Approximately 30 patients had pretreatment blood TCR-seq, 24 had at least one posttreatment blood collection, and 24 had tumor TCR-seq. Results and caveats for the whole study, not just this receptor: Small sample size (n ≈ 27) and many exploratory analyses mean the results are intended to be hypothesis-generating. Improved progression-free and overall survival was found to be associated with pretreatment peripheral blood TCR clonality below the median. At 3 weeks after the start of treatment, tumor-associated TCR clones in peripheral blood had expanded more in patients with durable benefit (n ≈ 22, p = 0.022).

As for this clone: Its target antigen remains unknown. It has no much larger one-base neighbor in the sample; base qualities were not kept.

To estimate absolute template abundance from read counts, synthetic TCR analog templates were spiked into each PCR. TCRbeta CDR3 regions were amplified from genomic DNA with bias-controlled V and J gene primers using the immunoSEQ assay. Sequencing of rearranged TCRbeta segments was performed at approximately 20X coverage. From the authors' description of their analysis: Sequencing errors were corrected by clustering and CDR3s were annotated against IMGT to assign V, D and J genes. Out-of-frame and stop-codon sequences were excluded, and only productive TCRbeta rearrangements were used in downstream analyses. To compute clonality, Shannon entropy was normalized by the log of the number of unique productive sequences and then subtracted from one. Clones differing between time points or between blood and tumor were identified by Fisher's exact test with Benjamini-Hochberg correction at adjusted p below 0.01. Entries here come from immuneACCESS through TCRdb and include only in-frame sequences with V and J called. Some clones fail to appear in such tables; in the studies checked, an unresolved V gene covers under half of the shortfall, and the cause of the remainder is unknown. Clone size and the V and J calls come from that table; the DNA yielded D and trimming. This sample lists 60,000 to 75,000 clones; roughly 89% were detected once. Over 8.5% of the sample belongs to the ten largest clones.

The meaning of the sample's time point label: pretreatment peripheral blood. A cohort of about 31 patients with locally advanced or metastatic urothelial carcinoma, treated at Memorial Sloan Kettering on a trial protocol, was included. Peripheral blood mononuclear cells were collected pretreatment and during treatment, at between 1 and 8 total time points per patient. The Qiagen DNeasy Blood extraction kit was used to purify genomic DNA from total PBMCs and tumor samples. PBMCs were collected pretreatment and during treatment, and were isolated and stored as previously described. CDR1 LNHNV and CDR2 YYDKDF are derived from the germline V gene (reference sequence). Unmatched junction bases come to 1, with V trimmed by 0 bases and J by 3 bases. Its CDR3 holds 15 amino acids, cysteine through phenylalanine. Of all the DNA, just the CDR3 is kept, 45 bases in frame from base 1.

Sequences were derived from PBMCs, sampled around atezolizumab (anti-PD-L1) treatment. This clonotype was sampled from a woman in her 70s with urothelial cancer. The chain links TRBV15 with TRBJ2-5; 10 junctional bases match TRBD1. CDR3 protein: CATSRDGTGEETQYF. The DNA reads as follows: TGTGCCACCAGCAGAGATGGGACAGGGGAAGAGACCCAGTACTTC.